The present TCR beta chain was sequenced within a study of identical twins. In TCRdb, the 5' RACE reads were re-called with MiXCR into one record per CDR3 protein. The table includes under 400,000 distinct CDR3 sequences, approximately 9.1% detected once. In its sample, this clonotype was seen a few times. This CDR3 has 16 amino acids. J gave up 0 bases and V 2 bases, and 4 bases lay outside the gene matches. In germline, CDR1 is MNHNY, CDR2 SVGAGI (reference sequence). The receptor comes from a woman in her forties or fifties in good health. What was sequenced was naive T cells sorted from blood. The J gene is TRBJ1-3, the V gene TRBV6-6, with 7 nucleotides matching TRBD1. The CDR3 DNA reads as TGTGCCAGCAGTTACATGACAGGGATCTCTGGAAACACCATATATTTT. Translating gives CASSYMTGISGNTIYF.